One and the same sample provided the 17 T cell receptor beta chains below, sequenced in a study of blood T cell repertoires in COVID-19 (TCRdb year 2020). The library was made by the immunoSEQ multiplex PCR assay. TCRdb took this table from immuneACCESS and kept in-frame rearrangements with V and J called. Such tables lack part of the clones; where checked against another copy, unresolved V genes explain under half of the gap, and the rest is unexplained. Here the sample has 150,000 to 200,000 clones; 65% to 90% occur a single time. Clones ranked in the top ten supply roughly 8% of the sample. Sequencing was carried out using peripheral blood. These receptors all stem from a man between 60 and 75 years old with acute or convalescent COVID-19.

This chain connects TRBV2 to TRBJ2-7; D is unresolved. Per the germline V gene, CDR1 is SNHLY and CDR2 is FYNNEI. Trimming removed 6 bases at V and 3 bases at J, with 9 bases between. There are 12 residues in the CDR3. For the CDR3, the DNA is TGTGCCAGCAGGGAACGGAGCTACGAGCAGTACTTC. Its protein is CASRERSYEQYF.

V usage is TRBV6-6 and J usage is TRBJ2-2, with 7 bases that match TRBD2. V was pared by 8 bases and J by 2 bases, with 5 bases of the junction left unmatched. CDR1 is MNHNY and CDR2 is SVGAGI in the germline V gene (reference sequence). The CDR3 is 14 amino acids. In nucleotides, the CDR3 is TGTGCCAGCGTTTCTAGCGGAAACACCGGGGAGCTGTTTTTT. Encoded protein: CASVSSGNTGELFF.

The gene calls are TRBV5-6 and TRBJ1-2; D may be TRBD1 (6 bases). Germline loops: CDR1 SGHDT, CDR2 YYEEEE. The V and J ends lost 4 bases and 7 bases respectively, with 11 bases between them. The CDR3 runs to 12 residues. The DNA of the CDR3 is TGTGCCAGCAGCCCTGACAGGAGTGGCTACACCTTC. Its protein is CASSPDRSGYTF.

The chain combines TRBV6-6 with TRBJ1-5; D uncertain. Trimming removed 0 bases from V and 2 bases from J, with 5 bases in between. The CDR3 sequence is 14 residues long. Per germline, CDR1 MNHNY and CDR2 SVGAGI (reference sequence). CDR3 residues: CASSYSGGNQPQHF. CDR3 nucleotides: TGTGCCAGCAGTTACTCCGGGGGCAATCAGCCCCAGCATTTT.

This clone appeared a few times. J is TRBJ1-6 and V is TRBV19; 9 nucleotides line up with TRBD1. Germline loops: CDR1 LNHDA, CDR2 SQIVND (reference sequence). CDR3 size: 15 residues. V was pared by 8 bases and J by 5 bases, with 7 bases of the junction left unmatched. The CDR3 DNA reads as TGTGCCAGTCGACCTCGGACAGGGGATAATTCACCCCTCCACTTT. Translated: CASRPRTGDNSPLHF.

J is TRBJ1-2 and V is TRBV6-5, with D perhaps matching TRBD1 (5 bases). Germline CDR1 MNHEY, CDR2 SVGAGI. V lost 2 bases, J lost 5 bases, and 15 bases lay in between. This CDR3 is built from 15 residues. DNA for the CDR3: TGTGCCAGCAGTTACGCGGGTCGGGGGGGATATGGCTACACCTTC. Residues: CASSYAGRGGYGYTF.

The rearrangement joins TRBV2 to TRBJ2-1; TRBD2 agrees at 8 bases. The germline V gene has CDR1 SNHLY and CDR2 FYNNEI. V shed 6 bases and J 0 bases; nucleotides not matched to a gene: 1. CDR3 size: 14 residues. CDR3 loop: CASRGTSSYNEQFF. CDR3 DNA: TGTGCCAGCAGAGGGACTAGCTCCTACAATGAGCAGTTCTTC.

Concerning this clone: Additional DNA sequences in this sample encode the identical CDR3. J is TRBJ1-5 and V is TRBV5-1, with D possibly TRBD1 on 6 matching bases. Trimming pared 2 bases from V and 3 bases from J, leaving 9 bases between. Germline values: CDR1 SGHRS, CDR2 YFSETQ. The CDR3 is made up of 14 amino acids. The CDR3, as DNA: TGCGCCAGCAGCTTACAGGGTGACAATCAGCCCCAGCATTTT. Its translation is CASSLQGDNQPQHF.

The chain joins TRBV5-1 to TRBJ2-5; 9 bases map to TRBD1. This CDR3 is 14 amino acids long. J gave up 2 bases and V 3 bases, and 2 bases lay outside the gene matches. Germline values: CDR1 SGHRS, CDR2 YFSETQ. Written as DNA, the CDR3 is TGCGCCAGCAGCTGGGACAGGGAGCAAGAGACCCAGTACTTC. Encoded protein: CASSWDREQETQYF.

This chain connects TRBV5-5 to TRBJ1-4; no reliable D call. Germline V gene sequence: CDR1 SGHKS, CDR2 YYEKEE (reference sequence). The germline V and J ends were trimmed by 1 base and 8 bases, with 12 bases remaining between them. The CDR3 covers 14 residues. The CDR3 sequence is CASSLLRLEEKLFF. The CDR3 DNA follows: TGTGCCAGCAGCTTGTTACGGTTGGAGGAAAAACTGTTTTTT.

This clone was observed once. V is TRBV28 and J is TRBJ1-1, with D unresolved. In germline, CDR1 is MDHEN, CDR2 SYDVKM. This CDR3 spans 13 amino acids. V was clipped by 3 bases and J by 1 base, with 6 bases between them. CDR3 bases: TGTGCCAGCAGTTTCGGAGGGAACACTGAAGCTTTCTTT. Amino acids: CASSFGGNTEAFF.

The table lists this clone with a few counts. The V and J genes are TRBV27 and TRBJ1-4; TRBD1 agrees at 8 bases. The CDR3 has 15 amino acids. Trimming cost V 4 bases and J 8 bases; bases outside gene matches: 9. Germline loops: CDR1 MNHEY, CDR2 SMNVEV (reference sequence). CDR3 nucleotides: TGTGCCAGCAGTTCCTTAGGACAGGGTGGCGAAAAACTGTTTTTT. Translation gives CASSSLGQGGEKLFF. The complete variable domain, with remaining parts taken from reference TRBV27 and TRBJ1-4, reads EAQVTQNPRYLITVTGKKLTVTCSQNMNHEYMSWYRQDPGLGLRQIYYSMNVEVTDKGDVPEGYKVSRKEKRNFPLILESPSPNQTSLYFCASSSLGQGGEKLFFGSGTQLSVL.

CDR3 bases: TGTGCCAGCAGTCTCCACAGGGGTGAGCAGTTCTTC. As protein: CASSLHRGEQFF. The rearrangement uses TRBV27 and TRBJ2-1; TRBD1 aligns across 7 bases. J was trimmed by 9 bases and V by 5 bases; bases with no gene match: 4. CDR3 size: 12 residues. CDR1 is MNHEY, CDR2 SMNVEV, per germline (reference sequence).

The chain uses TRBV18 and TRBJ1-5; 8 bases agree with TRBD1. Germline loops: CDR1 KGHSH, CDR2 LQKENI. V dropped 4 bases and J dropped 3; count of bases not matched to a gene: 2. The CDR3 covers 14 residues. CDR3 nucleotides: TGTGCCAGCTCACAACAGGGGGTCAATCAGCCCCAGCATTTT. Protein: CASSQQGVNQPQHF.

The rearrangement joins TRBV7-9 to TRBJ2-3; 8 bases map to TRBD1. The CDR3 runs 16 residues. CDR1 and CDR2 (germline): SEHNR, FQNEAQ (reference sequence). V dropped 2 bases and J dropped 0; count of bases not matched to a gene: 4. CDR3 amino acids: CASSLLRTGSTDTQYF. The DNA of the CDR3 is TGTGCCAGCAGCTTACTAAGGACAGGGAGCACAGATACGCAGTATTTT.

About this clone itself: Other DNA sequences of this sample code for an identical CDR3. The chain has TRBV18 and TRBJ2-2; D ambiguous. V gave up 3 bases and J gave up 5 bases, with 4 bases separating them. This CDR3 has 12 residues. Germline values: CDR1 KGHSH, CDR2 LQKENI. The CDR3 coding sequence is TGTGCCAGCTCACCTCGTACCGGGGAGCTGTTTTTT. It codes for CASSPRTGELFF.

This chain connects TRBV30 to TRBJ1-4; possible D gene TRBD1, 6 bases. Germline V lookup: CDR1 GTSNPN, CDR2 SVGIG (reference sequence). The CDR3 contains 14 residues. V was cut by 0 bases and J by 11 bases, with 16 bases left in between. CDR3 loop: CAWSVRQGKEKLFF. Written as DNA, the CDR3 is TGTGCCTGGAGTGTACGGCAGGGGAAGGAGAAACTGTTTTTT.